Below are 18 T cell receptor beta chains sequenced from a single sample in a study of T-cell reconstitution after alpha-beta-depleted transplantation in children. Unique molecular identifiers were used in preparing the TCRbeta library. A single record per CDR3 protein comes from TCRdb applying MiXCR to the PCR reads. The data contain 450,000 to 600,000 distinct CDR3 sequences, 13% of them singletons. Specimen: PBMCs, mostly from graft donor cells, collected 360 days after TCRalphabeta/CD19-depleted stem cell transplant. All receptors come from a male patient under 18 who had a stem cell transplant for acute myeloid leukemia, so the T cells may come from the graft donor.

This chain uses TRBV20-1 with TRBJ2-7; D is possibly TRBD1 or TRBD2 (6 bases each). The CDR3 is made up of 15 amino acids. Germline-derived CDR1 and CDR2 are DFQATT and SNEGSKA (reference sequence). V shed 1 base and J shed 0 bases, with 13 bases lying between them. In DNA, the CDR3 is TGCAGTGCTAGAGGAAAAGGGGGACTCTCCTACGAGCAGTACTTC. This codes for CSARGKGGLSYEQYF.

The chain links TRBV6-1 to TRBJ2-7, with 14 nucleotides matching TRBD2. This CDR3 has 16 residues. Germline V gene sequence: CDR1 MNHNS, CDR2 SASEGT. The ends lost 6 bases at V and 1 base at J; junction bases unmatched: 5. The CDR3 sequence: CASSRGLAGGSYEQYF. The CDR3 nucleotides read TGTGCCAGCAGCCGTGGACTAGCGGGAGGTTCCTACGAGCAGTACTTC.

This clonotype showed up many times. The chain employs TRBV7-8 and TRBJ2-1; D may be TRBD2 (6 bases). Per germline, CDR1 SGHVS and CDR2 FQNEAQ. CDR3 size: 14 residues. V was shortened by 5 bases and J by 7 bases, with 15 bases between the two germline ends. The CDR3 here is CASSKRLDRNEQFF. Here the CDR3 DNA reads TGTGCCAGCAGCAAAAGACTAGATCGGAATGAGCAGTTCTTC.

This clonotype has at least ten counts. The chain joins TRBV15 to TRBJ2-1, with D possibly called TRBD1 or TRBD2 (5 bases each). The germline V and J ends were trimmed by 0 bases and 10 bases, with 16 bases remaining between them. Germline values: CDR1 LNHNV, CDR2 YYDKDF (reference sequence). This CDR3 is 15 amino acids long. The CDR3 protein is CATSRDLPGTSEQFF. The CDR3 region has the DNA TGTGCCACCAGCAGAGATCTCCCCGGGACCTCAGAGCAGTTCTTC. The full variable domain, with the rest looked up from reference TRBV15 and TRBJ2-1, is DAMVIQNPRYQVTQFGKPVTLSCSQTLNHNVMYWYQQKSSQAPKLLFHYYDKDFNNEADTPDNFQSRRPNTSFCFLDIRSPGLGDTAMYLCATSRDLPGTSEQFFGPGTRLTVL.

This clonotype was counted between two and nine times. This sequence joins TRBV24-1 and TRBJ2-7; possible D gene TRBD2, 5 bases. V dropped 3 bases and J dropped 5 bases, with 19 bases sitting between them. The V gene's germline CDR1 is KGHDR and CDR2 SFDVKD. The length of the CDR3 is 16 residues. CDR3 DNA sequence: TGTGCCACCAGTGATGCGGTCAATGGACTTGTCCACGAGCAGTACTTC. Amino acids: CATSDAVNGLVHEQYF.

The chain joins TRBV20-1 to TRBJ1-5; D is ambiguous. The V end was cut by 2 bases, the J end by 0 bases, with 8 bases between. Germline V gene sequence: CDR1 DFQATT, CDR2 SNEGSKA (reference sequence). The CDR3 runs 14 residues. Written as DNA, the CDR3 is TGCAGTGCTAGAACTCTGAATAGCAATCAGCCCCAGCATTTT. Translation: CSARTLNSNQPQHF.

The rearrangement uses TRBV5-1 and TRBJ2-5, with 11 bases lining up with TRBD2. Germline trimming cut 5 bases from V and 4 bases from J; bases unmatched to any gene: 4. Looked up from germline, CDR1 is SGHRS and CDR2 is YFSETQ. The CDR3 length is 14 residues. The chain's CDR3 is CASSYGLAGETQYF. The DNA of the CDR3 is TGCGCCAGCAGTTATGGACTAGCGGGAGAGACCCAGTACTTC.

This clonotype was counted a few times. The chain couples TRBV19 to TRBJ2-1; D is uncertain. This CDR3 is 14 amino acids long. The germline CDR1 and CDR2 sequences are LNHDA and SQIVND (reference sequence). Trimming removed 8 bases at V and 7 bases at J, with 18 bases between. The CDR3 DNA is TGTGCCAGTGGTGCGCCCCTTCCGCCGAATGAGCAGTTCTTC. The encoded protein is CASGAPLPPNEQFF.

This clonotype appeared a few times. The V and J genes are TRBV20-1 and TRBJ2-2; D is unclear. Germline CDR1 DFQATT, CDR2 SNEGSKA (reference sequence). V lost 1 base to trimming and J lost 6 bases, with 9 bases between them. The CDR3 extends over 13 amino acids. The CDR3 region has the DNA TGCAGTGCTAGAGCCGTAGCAGCCGGGGAGCTGTTTTTT. This codes for CSARAVAAGELFF.

This clonotype was recorded many times. This chain uses TRBV28 with TRBJ2-7; the match to TRBD2 covers 10 bases. This CDR3 has 12 amino acids. Germline V lookup: CDR1 MDHEN, CDR2 SYDVKM. Germline trimming cut 7 bases from V and 5 bases from J; bases unmatched to any gene: 2. The CDR3 sequence is CASIAGGDEQYF. The CDR3 DNA reads TGTGCCAGCATAGCGGGAGGCGACGAGCAGTACTTC.

The rearrangement joins TRBV4-3 to TRBJ2-7, with 7 bases that match TRBD2. CDR1 LGHNA and CDR2 YSLEER come from the germline V gene. The CDR3 contains 16 residues. The ends lost 4 bases at V and 4 bases at J; junction bases unmatched: 13. CDR3 sequence: CASSPGGDGRLYEQYF. CDR3 sequence (DNA): TGCGCCAGCAGCCCCGGTGGGGACGGGAGGTTGTACGAGCAGTACTTC.

A few counts support this clonotype. The V call is TRBV20-1, the J call TRBJ1-5; D is unresolved. V was cut by 5 bases and J by 6 bases, with 8 bases left in between. Germline values: CDR1 DFQATT, CDR2 SNEGSKA (reference sequence). The CDR3 loop spans 11 amino acids. CDR3 nucleotide sequence: TGCAGTGCTTCCCCGCTTCAGCCCCAGCATTTT. It translates to CSASPLQPQHF.

This chain uses TRBV18 with TRBJ2-3, with TRBD1 matching over 11 bases. Trimming took 0 bases from V and 7 from J; bases not matched to a gene: 12. Germline assignment: CDR1 KGHSH and CDR2 LQKENI. This CDR3 contains 18 residues. Here the CDR3 DNA reads TGTGCCAGCTCACCACCGCCGGACAGGGGGCCCTATCAGTATACGCAGTATTTT. It translates to CASSPPPDRGPYQYTQYF.

This clonotype was picked up many times. The chain recombines TRBV3-1 with TRBJ1-4; 11 nucleotides line up with TRBD1. After removal of 4 bases from V and 2 bases from J, the junction contained 3 bases not matched to a gene. Germline lookup yields CDR1 LGHDT and CDR2 YNNKEL (reference sequence). The CDR3 covers 16 residues. The CDR3: CASSRDRGMTNEKLFF. In DNA form, the CDR3 reads TGTGCCAGCAGCCGGGACAGGGGGATGACTAATGAAAAACTGTTTTTT.

This clonotype showed up just a few times. This chain connects TRBV9 to TRBJ2-1; TRBD2 aligns across 9 bases. The germline V gene has CDR1 SGDLS and CDR2 YYNGEE. The CDR3 contains 14 residues. The V segment lost 0 bases and the J segment 7 bases; nucleotides outside the gene matches: 2. DNA for the CDR3: TGTGCCAGCAGCGTAGATCTAGCGGGGAATGAGCAGTTCTTC. It yields the protein CASSVDLAGNEQFF.

The chain couples TRBV27 to TRBJ1-2, with 10 bases matching TRBD1. The CDR3 length is 18 residues. Germline CDR1 reads MNHEY; CDR2 reads SMNVEV (reference sequence). V shed 0 bases and J 8 bases; nucleotides not matched to a gene: 15. The chain's CDR3 is CASSLSDVWGTGVEGYTF. In DNA, the CDR3 is TGTGCCAGCAGTTTATCGGATGTATGGGGGACAGGGGTTGAAGGCTACACCTTC.

This clonotype was detected only a few times. The genes are TRBV9 and TRBJ1-1, with D possibly matching TRBD1 (5 bases). The germline V and J ends were trimmed by 3 bases and 1 base, with 10 bases remaining between them. This CDR3 is 14 amino acids long. The germline V gene has CDR1 SGDLS and CDR2 YYNGEE. For the CDR3, the DNA is TGTGCCAGCAGCGACTATGGGGGGAACACTGAAGCTTTCTTT. Translation: CASSDYGGNTEAFF.

This clonotype was found many times. The chain links TRBV11-2 to TRBJ2-2, with TRBD2 matching over 14 bases. This CDR3 has 15 amino acids. Germline CDR1 SGHAT, CDR2 FQNNGV. Germline trimming cut 6 bases from V and 7 bases from J; bases unmatched to any gene: 4. CDR3 sequence (DNA): TGTGCCAGCAGTCTCGGACTAGCGGGAGGCGGGGAGCTGTTTTTT. Protein sequence: CASSLGLAGGGELFF.